The 16 T cell receptor beta chains reported below all come from one sample, sequenced in a study of CD8+ T cells in alopecia areata. Reverse transcribed after extraction, RNA yielded cDNA as the sequencing template. The method was immunoSEQ multiplex PCR; TCRdb's version includes in-frame clones alone and lacks a portion of them. The sample yields fewer than 250,000 clones, 50% to 60% seen once. Sample treatment: oral pan-JAK inhibitor, 5-10 mg twice daily. Specimen: CD4+ T cells sorted from blood, collected at week 4, from a patient treated with tofacitinib. The receptors were gathered from a human donor with alopecia areata.

This clone turned up a few times. The chain joins TRBV19 to TRBJ2-4, with a possible D match to TRBD1 (6 bases). With 2 bases removed from V and 1 base from J, the gap between germline ends came to 9 bases. The CDR3 loop spans 15 amino acids. Germline V gene data show CDR1 as LNHDA and CDR2 as SQIVND (reference sequence). Here the CDR3 DNA reads TGTGCCAGTAGTATACCCAGGGGCGCCAAAAACATTCAGTACTTC. Its protein is CASSIPRGAKNIQYF.

The genes are TRBV6-4 and TRBJ1-5; possibly TRBD1 for D (5 bases). Germline lookup yields CDR1 MRHNA and CDR2 SNTAGT. This CDR3 contains 13 residues. The V and J ends lost 5 bases and 7 bases respectively, with 12 bases between them. CDR3 in DNA: TGTGCCAGCAGTCCCGAAAGGGGACAGCCCCAGCATTTT. It encodes CASSPERGQPQHF.

This clone was seen once. The V and J genes are TRBV4-2 and TRBJ2-7; no reliable D call. This CDR3 is 13 amino acids long. V was cut by 0 bases and J by 2 bases, with 5 bases left in between. Germline CDR1 LGHNA, CDR2 YNFKEQ. The CDR3 bases are TGTGCCAGCAGCCAAGAAAGGGCCTACGAGCAGTACTTC. Protein: CASSQERAYEQYF.

The rearrangement uses TRBV4-3 and TRBJ1-4; D gene unclear. Germline lookup yields CDR1 LGHNA and CDR2 YSLEER. V shed 1 base and J shed 5 bases, with 2 bases lying between them. This CDR3 has 12 amino acids. CDR3 DNA sequence: TGCGCCAGCAGCCAAGGGAATGAAAAACTGTTTTTT. This sequence encodes CASSQGNEKLFF.

The chain employs TRBV7-2 and TRBJ2-7; tentative D call: TRBD2 (5 bases). This CDR3 has 16 residues. Deletions cut 0 bases from V and 3 bases from J, with 15 bases between. Germline assignment: CDR1 SGHTA and CDR2 FQGNSA. The CDR3 DNA follows: TGTGCCAGCAGCTTAGCGGGGTCCCAACGGGGCTACGAGCAGTACTTC. This encodes CASSLAGSQRGYEQYF.

Only one count was recorded for this clone. This rearrangement joins TRBV5-1 to TRBJ2-3; 7 bases line up with TRBD2. The CDR3 loop spans 14 amino acids. The J segment lost 6 bases and the V segment lost 4 bases, leaving 8 bases of the junction unmatched. Germline V gene sequence: CDR1 SGHRS, CDR2 YFSETQ. In nucleotides, the CDR3 is TGCGCCAGCAGCGAGGGAGGGTGGACCGATACGCAGTATTTT. Its protein is CASSEGGWTDTQYF. Supplemented by reference TRBV5-1 and TRBJ2-3, the full variable domain reads KAGVTQTPRYLIKTRGQQVTLSCSPISGHRSVSWYQQTPGQGLQFLFEYFSETQRNKGNFPGRFSGRQFSNSRSEMNVSTLELGDSALYLCASSEGGWTDTQYFGPGTRLTVL.

This chain joins TRBV5-1 and TRBJ1-1; tentative D call: TRBD1 (6 bases). The length of the CDR3 is 15 residues. V shed 4 bases and J shed 6 bases, with 19 bases lying between them. Germline CDR1 reads SGHRS; CDR2 reads YFSETQ. The CDR3 DNA follows: TGCGCCAGCAGCAAGACTACAGGGAGTGGTGCTGAAGCTTTCTTT. This encodes CASSKTTGSGAEAFF.

The chain uses TRBV6-1 and TRBJ2-1; D gene ambiguous. CDR1 and CDR2 from the germline V gene are MNHNS and SASEGT. V was pared by 7 bases and J by 5 bases, with 12 bases between. The CDR3 extends over 13 amino acids. The CDR3 nucleotides read TGTGCCAGCAATTCCGTGTGGGACAATGAGCAGTTCTTC. It specifies CASNSVWDNEQFF.

This clone turned up a few times. This chain links TRBV28 with TRBJ1-5; no clear D. The CDR3 loop spans 12 amino acids. CDR1 is MDHEN and CDR2 is SYDVKM in the germline V gene. V was pared by 7 bases and J by 6 bases, with 10 bases between. CDR3 nucleotide sequence: TGTGCCAGCATGAGGGCCGGTCAGCCCCAGCATTTT. Translated, it gives CASMRAGQPQHF.

The CDR3 protein is CASSEVGRDGYTF. The DNA for the CDR3 is TGTGCCAGCAGTGAAGTGGGCAGGGATGGCTACACCTTC. This chain connects TRBV2 to TRBJ1-2; TRBD1 is a possible D gene (5 bases). Looked up from germline, CDR1 is SNHLY and CDR2 is FYNNEI. The CDR3 is made up of 13 amino acids. V was trimmed by 1 base and J by 6 bases, leaving 9 bases between them. Full variable domain (remainder filled in from reference TRBV2 and TRBJ1-2): EPEVTQTPSHQVTQMGQEVILRCVPISNHLYFYWYRQILGQKVEFLVSFYNNEISEKSEIFDDQFSVERPDGSNFTLKIRSTKLEDSAMYFCASSEVGRDGYTFGSGTRLTVV.

In its sample, this clone was seen a few times. V gene TRBV4-1 combines with J gene TRBJ2-3; D not resolved. Germline loops: CDR1 MGHRA, CDR2 YSYEKL. V was trimmed by 2 bases and J by 6 bases, leaving 3 bases between them. The CDR3 runs to 11 residues. CDR3 residues: CASSQSDTQYF. CDR3 nucleotides: TGCGCCAGCAGCCAATCCGATACGCAGTATTTT.

The rearrangement joins TRBV27 to TRBJ2-6, with a possible D match to TRBD2 (6 bases). V was trimmed by 7 bases and J by 2 bases, leaving 9 bases between them. The CDR3 length is 14 residues. The germline gives CDR1 MNHEY, CDR2 SMNVEV (reference sequence). The chain's CDR3 is CASMRRAGANVLTF. For the CDR3, the DNA is TGTGCCAGCATGAGGAGGGCTGGGGCCAACGTCCTGACTTTC.

The gene calls are TRBV2 and TRBJ1-1, with D possibly TRBD1 on 6 matching bases. The germline CDR1 and CDR2 sequences are SNHLY and FYNNEI. The germline V and J ends were trimmed by 6 bases and 6 bases, with 17 bases remaining between them. The length of the CDR3 is 14 residues. As DNA, the CDR3 is TGTGCCAGCAGCCGAAACAGGGATTGGGCTGAAGCTTTCTTT. Protein sequence: CASSRNRDWAEAFF.

As DNA, the CDR3 is TGTGCCAGCAGTGGGGGAGGCACTGAAGCTTTCTTT. Its translation: CASSGGGTEAFF. The chain joins TRBV25-1 to TRBJ1-1; D is unresolved. Germline CDR1 is MGHDK and CDR2 is SYGVNS. The V gene lost 4 bases and the J gene lost 4 bases, with 7 bases spanning the gap. The CDR3 sequence is 12 residues long.

This sequence joins TRBV29-1 and TRBJ1-3, with TRBD1 as a possible D gene (5 bases). Germline V gives CDR1 SQVTM, CDR2 ANQGSEA. This CDR3 is built from 14 residues. V lost 2 bases, J lost 8 bases, and 16 bases lay in between. The CDR3: CSVERGTGGDTIYF. CDR3 DNA sequence: TGCAGCGTTGAACGGGGGACCGGAGGGGACACCATATATTTT.

V and J are TRBV29-1 and TRBJ2-5, with 7 bases lining up with TRBD2. V lost 4 bases and J lost 1; bases outside the gene matches: 12. The CDR3 sequence is 16 residues long. Looked up from germline, CDR1 is SQVTM and CDR2 is ANQGSEA. The CDR3 reads CSVVRLAGAIQETQYF. CDR3 nucleotides: TGCAGCGTTGTAAGGTTGGCGGGAGCGATCCAAGAGACCCAGTACTTC.